These T cell receptor beta chains were read from a single sample in a study of monozygotic twins with inflammatory bowel disease. TCRdb reprocessed the 5' RACE reads and stores each CDR3 protein as one record, lacking DNA. The sample's table shows about 99,000 distinct CDR3 sequences. Sequencing input: blood. The source of these receptors is a human donor with ulcerative colitis or Crohn's disease, or a healthy co-twin of an affected twin (not recorded which). Each CDR3 is given with its conserved first and last residue. Each record gives: V gene, J gene, CDR3 protein.

v_call: TRBV15; j_call: TRBJ2-2; cdr3_aa: CATSLTSGANTGELFF
v_call: TRBV28; j_call: TRBJ2-4; cdr3_aa: CASSLLRLAKNIQYF
v_call: TRBV6-1; j_call: TRBJ2-3; cdr3_aa: CASRRDRAISTDTQYF
v_call: TRBV5-1; j_call: TRBJ2-5; cdr3_aa: CASSPRDTQETQYF
v_call: TRBV18; j_call: TRBJ1-1; cdr3_aa: CASSRTRSGLNTEAFF
v_call: TRBV10-3; j_call: TRBJ2-7; cdr3_aa: CAISESRSEQYF
v_call: TRBV7-2; j_call: TRBJ2-7; cdr3_aa: CASSLAQQPSYEQYF
v_call: TRBV14; j_call: TRBJ2-7; cdr3_aa: CASSQTLIQGFYEQYF
v_call: TRBV15; j_call: TRBJ2-5; cdr3_aa: CATSRGLAQETQYF
v_call: TRBV24-1; j_call: TRBJ2-5; cdr3_aa: CATSESSQGARTQYF
v_call: TRBV10-1; j_call: TRBJ2-7; cdr3_aa: CASSEFAGYEQYF